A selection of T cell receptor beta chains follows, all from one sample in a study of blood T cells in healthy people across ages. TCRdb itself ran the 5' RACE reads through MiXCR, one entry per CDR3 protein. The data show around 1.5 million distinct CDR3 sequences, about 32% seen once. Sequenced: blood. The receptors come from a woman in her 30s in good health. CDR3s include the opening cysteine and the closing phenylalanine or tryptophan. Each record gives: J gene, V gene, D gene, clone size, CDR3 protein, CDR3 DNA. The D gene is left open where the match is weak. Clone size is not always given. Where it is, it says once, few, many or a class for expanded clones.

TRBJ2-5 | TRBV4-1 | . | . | CASSGTTLGETQYF | TGCGCCAGCAGCGGAACTACTTTGGGAGAGACCCAGTACTTC
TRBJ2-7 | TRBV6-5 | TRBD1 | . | CASSYSIGTVSYKQYF | TGTGCCAGCAGTTACTCGATAGGGACAGTCTCCTACAAGCAGTACTTC
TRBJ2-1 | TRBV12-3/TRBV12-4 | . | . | CASSLARFVRADEQFF | TGTGCCAGCAGTTTAGCGCGATTTGTCAGGGCTGATGAGCAGTTCTTC
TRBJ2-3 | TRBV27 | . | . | CASSLYPVPGRDTQYF | TGTGCCAGCAGTCTCTACCCGGTCCCGGGGAGAGATACGCAGTATTTT
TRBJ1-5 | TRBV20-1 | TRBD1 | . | CSAHRQGGDQPQHF | TGCAGTGCCCATCGACAGGGAGGGGATCAGCCCCAGCATTTT
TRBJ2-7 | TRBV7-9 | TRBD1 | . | CASSWGQGTDEQYF | TGTGCCAGCAGCTGGGGACAGGGAACCGACGAGCAGTACTTC
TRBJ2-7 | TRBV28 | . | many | CASRGGGIDEQYF | TGTGCCAGCAGGGGGGGAGGTATTGATGAGCAGTACTTC
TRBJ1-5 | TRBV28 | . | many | CASTPPGGYNQPQHF | TGTGCCAGCACCCCTCCGGGCGGTTACAATCAGCCCCAGCATTTT
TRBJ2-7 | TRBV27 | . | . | CACSPPPGLVYEQYF | TGTGCCTGCAGCCCACCCCCAGGGTTAGTGTACGAGCAGTACTTC
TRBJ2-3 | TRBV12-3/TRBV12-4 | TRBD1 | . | CASSTGVSTDTQYF | TGTGCCAGCTCAACAGGGGTAAGCACAGATACGCAGTATTTT
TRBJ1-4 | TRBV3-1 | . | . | CVSSQGSQGSWEKLFF | TGTGTCAGCAGCCAAGGTTCACAGGGTTCGTGGGAAAAACTGTTTTTT
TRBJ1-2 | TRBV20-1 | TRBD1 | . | CSASDAGTGTRGYTF | TGCAGTGCTAGTGACGCCGGGACAGGGACTCGCGGCTACACCTTC
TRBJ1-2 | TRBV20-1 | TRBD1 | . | CSATGQVPPNGYTF | TGCAGTGCTACCGGACAGGTACCGCCCAATGGCTACACCTTC
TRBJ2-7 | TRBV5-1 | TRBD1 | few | CASRYRDSIDEQYF | TGCGCCAGCAGATACCGGGACAGTATAGACGAGCAGTACTTC
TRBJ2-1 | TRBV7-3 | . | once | CTSSNQQGNEQFF | TGTACCAGCAGCAACCAACAGGGAAATGAGCAGTTCTTC
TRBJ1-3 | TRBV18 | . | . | CASSPTASPGNTIYF | TGTGCCAGCTCACCCACCGCCAGTCCTGGAAACACCATATATTTT
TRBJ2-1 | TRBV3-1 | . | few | CASSQDSTAGKFF | TGTGCCAGCAGCCAAGATAGCACCGCGGGAAAGTTCTTC
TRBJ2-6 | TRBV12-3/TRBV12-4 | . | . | CASTILSGANVLTF | TGTGCCAGCACCATACTTTCTGGGGCCAACGTCCTGACTTTC
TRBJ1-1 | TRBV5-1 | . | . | CASRHQDRGLNTEAFF | TGCGCCAGCAGACACCAGGATAGGGGGTTGAACACTGAAGCTTTCTTT
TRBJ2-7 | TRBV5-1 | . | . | CAGSDTGTDYEQYF | TGCGCCGGCAGCGATACCGGGACCGACTACGAGCAGTACTTC
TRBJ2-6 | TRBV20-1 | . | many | CSAPSRIGVGANVLTF | TGCAGTGCCCCGAGCCGGATCGGGGTTGGGGCCAACGTCCTGACTTTC
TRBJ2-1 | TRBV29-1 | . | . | CSVLKRGTYNEQFF | TGCAGCGTTCTCAAACGGGGCACGTACAATGAGCAGTTCTTC
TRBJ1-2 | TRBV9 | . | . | CASTRGNYGYTF | TGTGCCAGCACTCGGGGGAACTATGGCTACACCTTC
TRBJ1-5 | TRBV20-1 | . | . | CSAIDSTNQPQHF | TGCAGTGCTATCGACAGTACCAATCAGCCCCAGCATTTT
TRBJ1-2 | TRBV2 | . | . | CASRRTADYGYTF | TGTGCCAGCCGTCGGACCGCCGACTATGGCTACACCTTC
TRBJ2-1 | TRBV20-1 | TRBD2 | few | CSAISSGTGEQFF | TGCAGTGCCATCTCTAGCGGGACTGGTGAGCAGTTCTTC
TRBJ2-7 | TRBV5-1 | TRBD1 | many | CASSRGQGKSEQYF | TGCGCCAGCAGCCGGGGACAGGGGAAGAGCGAGCAGTACTTC
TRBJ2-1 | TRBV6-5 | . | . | CASSYSGGNLNEQFF | TGTGCCAGCAGTTACTCAGGTGGGAACCTCAATGAGCAGTTCTTC
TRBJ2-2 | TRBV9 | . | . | CASSVGGGTGERFF | .
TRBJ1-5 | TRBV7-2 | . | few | CASSLEDNQPQHF | TGTGCCAGCAGCTTAGAAGACAATCAGCCCCAGCATTTT
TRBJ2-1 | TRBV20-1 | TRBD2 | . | CSALHTGTSGRGSYNEQFF | TGCAGTGCTCTACATACCGGGACTAGCGGGAGAGGGTCCTACAATGAGCAGTTCTTC